This record looks at one T cell receptor beta chain sequence and its context. V gave up 3 bases and J gave up 4 bases, with 15 bases separating them. The CDR3 has 15 amino acids. Germline loops: CDR1 KGHSH, CDR2 LQKENI. This sample was included in a study of blood T cells in healthy people across ages. Then a second PCR, running roughly 7 to 11 cycles, was carried out with a sample-barcoded 5' primer and a J-beta primer mix. All cDNA molecules were each tagged by a template-switch adaptor with 12 random nucleotides. TCRdb itself ran the 5' RACE reads through MiXCR, one entry per CDR3 protein. The table has roughly 1,800,000 distinct CDR3 sequences, about 50% seen once.

The sequenced material came from blood. This clonotype was sampled from a woman in her thirties or forties in good health. The chain joins TRBV18 to TRBJ1-1; D is ambiguous. CDR3 sequence: CASSPLGLLGTEAFF. CDR3 coding DNA: TGTGCCAGCTCACCCCTAGGGTTGTTGGGCACTGAAGCTTTCTTT.